These 18 T cell receptor beta chains were sequenced from one sample in a study of cytomegalovirus exposure and HLA in healthy donors. Primers: 60 Vbeta forward and 13 Jbeta reverse. Some clones are missing from TCRdb's copy, which holds only in-frame ones; the method was immunoSEQ multiplex PCR. The sample comprises about 160,000 clones, approximately 76% of which are singletons, and approximately 1.4% rests with the top ten. Sequences were obtained from PBMCs. These receptors all stem from a man in his sixties in good health and CMV-seronegative.

The gene calls are TRBV4-1 and TRBJ2-7; the match to TRBD1 covers 9 bases. The germline V gene has CDR1 MGHRA and CDR2 YSYEKL. The V segment lost 5 bases and the J segment 1 base; nucleotides outside the gene matches: 9. The CDR3 length is 16 residues. The CDR3 reads CASSTTGQGTSYEQYF. DNA of the CDR3: TGCGCCAGCAGCACCACTGGACAGGGGACTTCCTACGAGCAGTACTTC.

This sequence joins TRBV5-1 and TRBJ2-7; possible D gene TRBD2, 6 bases. Germline assignment: CDR1 SGHRS and CDR2 YFSETQ. V was trimmed by 3 bases and J by 3 bases, leaving 13 bases between them. This CDR3 has 14 amino acids. In nucleotides, the CDR3 is TGCGCCAGCAGCTCCCCGGACTACGGCTACGAGCAGTACTTC. Translated: CASSSPDYGYEQYF.

The chain couples TRBV6-5 to TRBJ2-3; 7 bases are a match to TRBD2. J lost 2 bases, V lost 5 bases, and 4 bases had no gene match. This CDR3 comprises 14 residues. Germline lookup yields CDR1 MNHEY and CDR2 SVGAGI. The CDR3 spells CASSLAENTDTQYF. The CDR3 DNA reads as TGTGCCAGCAGTCTAGCGGAAAACACAGATACGCAGTATTTT.

For this clone: At one end, the junction sequence differs from germline, possibly due to a read error. The chain employs TRBV7-2 and TRBJ2-5, with 7 bases that match TRBD1. Germline V gives CDR1 SGHTA, CDR2 FQGNSA. CDR3 length: 16 amino acids. CDR3 bases: TGTGCCAGCCGCTTCTTCTCGACAGGGTTCCAAGAGACCCAGTACTTC. As protein: CASRFFSTGFQETQYF.

This rearrangement joins TRBV10-1 to TRBJ2-3; D possibly corresponds to TRBD1 (6 bases). This CDR3 has 14 residues. V was clipped by 8 bases and J by 2 bases, with 14 bases between them. Germline CDR1 WNHNN, CDR2 SYGVQD (reference sequence). The CDR3 here is CASVPGQDTDTQYF. For the CDR3, the DNA is TGCGCCAGCGTACCGGGACAAGACACAGATACGCAGTATTTT.

This rearrangement joins TRBV5-4 to TRBJ2-2; D might be TRBD1 (5 bases). Trimming took 1 base from V and 2 from J, leaving 9 bases between them. Per germline, CDR1 SGHNT and CDR2 YYREEE (reference sequence). This CDR3 contains 15 residues. The CDR3 region is CASSLRGLNTGELFF. CDR3 bases: TGTGCCAGCAGCTTGAGGGGTCTTAACACCGGGGAGCTGTTTTTT. The entire variable domain, with the rest obtained from reference TRBV5-4 and TRBJ2-2, is as follows: ETGVTQSPTHLIKTRGQQVTLRCSSQSGHNTVSWYQQALGQGPQFIFQYYREEENGRGNFPPRFSGLQFPNYSSELNVNALELDDSALYLCASSLRGLNTGELFFGEGSRLTVL.

This chain connects TRBV9 to TRBJ2-2; 12 bases are a match to TRBD2. The CDR3 covers 16 residues. Germline V gene sequence: CDR1 SGDLS, CDR2 YYNGEE. Unmatched junction bases numbered 3, after V lost 0 bases and J lost 6 bases. DNA of the CDR3: TGTGCCAGCAGCGTAGTGGCTAGCGGGAGGGCCGGGGAGCTGTTTTTT. Translated: CASSVVASGRAGELFF. The complete variable domain, with remaining parts taken from reference TRBV9 and TRBJ2-2, reads DSGVTQTPKHLITATGQRVTLRCSPRSGDLSVYWYQQSLDQGLQFLIQYYNGEERAKGNILERFSAQQFPDLHSELNLSSLELGDSALYFCASSVVASGRAGELFFGEGSRLTVL.

This clone was observed once. V and J are TRBV15 and TRBJ2-5; D is uncertain. CDR1 is LNHNV, CDR2 YYDKDF, per germline (reference sequence). The CDR3 loop spans 9 amino acids. The ends were cut back, 7 bases at V and 14 bases at J, with 11 bases in the middle. This CDR3 is CATNQYYYF. The CDR3 region has the DNA TGTGCCACCAACCAATACTACTACTTC.

This chain connects TRBV6-6 to TRBJ2-4; no clear D gene. Germline CDR1 MNHNY, CDR2 SVGAGI (reference sequence). This CDR3 spans 12 amino acids. Trimming removed 0 bases at V and 8 bases at J, with 5 bases between. Here the CDR3 reads CASSYSSHIQYF. DNA for the CDR3: TGTGCCAGCAGTTACTCGAGCCACATTCAGTACTTC.

CDR3 bases: TGTGCCAGCAGTTACGTGCTAACAAAGGGGCAAGAGACCCAGTACTTC. Amino acids: CASSYVLTKGQETQYF. The V and J genes are TRBV6-6 and TRBJ2-5; the D gene is possibly TRBD1 (5 bases). Germline V gives CDR1 MNHNY, CDR2 SVGAGI (reference sequence). V was trimmed by 2 bases and J by 2 bases, leaving 15 bases between them. The length of the CDR3 is 16 residues.

J is TRBJ2-2 and V is TRBV21-1; the table gives TRBD2 as D, unverified against the DNA. TRBV21-1 is a documented pseudogene. The CDR3 length is 18 residues. CDR3 amino acids: CASSKESEGSANTGELFF. CDR3 sequence (DNA): TGTGCCAGCAGCAAAGAATCGGAAGGGAGTGCGAACACCGGGGAGCTGTTTTTT.

The V and J genes are TRBV5-1 and TRBJ2-3, with D maybe TRBD1 (6 bases). Germline CDR1 SGHRS, CDR2 YFSETQ. V shed 3 bases and J shed 2 bases, with 13 bases lying between them. The CDR3 has 15 amino acids. The CDR3 sequence: CASSSGQLDTDTQYF. For the CDR3, the DNA is TGCGCCAGCAGCTCAGGACAGTTAGACACAGATACGCAGTATTTT.

To note about this clone: An end of the junction does not agree with germline; a read error may underlie this. The V gene is TRBV7-9, the J gene TRBJ2-1; 8 bases are a match to TRBD1. Per germline, CDR1 SEHNR and CDR2 FQNEAQ (reference sequence). The CDR3 is made up of 16 amino acids. The CDR3 loop reads CSSGLGVDRAYNEQFF. CDR3 nucleotides: TGTTCCAGCGGCCTAGGAGTGGACAGGGCCTACAATGAGCAGTTCTTC.

The chain links TRBV4-1 to TRBJ1-1; 7 nucleotides align to TRBD1. With 1 base clipped from V and 1 base from J, the junction kept 6 bases outside the gene matches. Germline values: CDR1 MGHRA, CDR2 YSYEKL. The length of the CDR3 is 16 residues. The CDR3 region has the DNA TGCGCCAGCAGCCAAGCCTTGACAGGGAGGAACACTGAAGCTTTCTTT. Translated, it gives CASSQALTGRNTEAFF.

This sequence joins TRBV18 and TRBJ1-1, with unresolved D. The germline V and J ends were trimmed by 5 bases and 4 bases, with 11 bases remaining between them. Looked up from germline, CDR1 is KGHSH and CDR2 is LQKENI. CDR3 length: 13 residues. The CDR3 spells CASSFGQTTEAFF. CDR3 nucleotide sequence: TGTGCCAGCTCATTTGGGCAGACCACTGAAGCTTTCTTT.

The chain's CDR3 is CASSLGREGYTF. CDR3 bases: TGTGCCAGCAGCTTAGGACGGGAAGGCTACACCTTC. The chain couples TRBV7-2 to TRBJ1-2; no clear D. Looked up from germline, CDR1 is SGHTA and CDR2 is FQGNSA. The V and J ends lost 1 base and 8 bases respectively, with 8 bases between them. CDR3 length: 12 amino acids.

The rearrangement joins TRBV2 to TRBJ1-2; D gene unclear. The CDR3 consists of 12 residues. Germline loops: CDR1 SNHLY, CDR2 FYNNEI. The V gene lost 3 bases and the J gene lost 2 bases, with 4 bases spanning the gap. CDR3 DNA sequence: TGTGCCAGCAGTGACAGGAACTATGGCTACACCTTC. Translation: CASSDRNYGYTF.

This clone was picked up a small number of times. The chain combines TRBV29-1 with TRBJ2-7; the match to TRBD1 covers 12 bases. With 2 bases clipped from V and 6 bases from J, the junction kept 8 bases outside the gene matches. Germline loops: CDR1 SQVTM, CDR2 ANQGSEA. The CDR3 has 15 amino acids. For the CDR3, the DNA is TGCAGCGTTGAATGGGGGGGGACAGGGGGCGGCGAGCAGTACTTC. Translating it yields CSVEWGGTGGGEQYF.